The clone carrying this T cell receptor beta chain was found a few times. This CDR3 comprises 16 residues. The sample is drawn from a study of graft-versus-host responses after intestinal transplantation. Turning to the study itself: Recipients uniformly received anti-thymocyte globulin induction, followed by tacrolimus and steroids for roughly 3 years.

The assay was immunoSEQ multiplex PCR, and TCRdb's table has in-frame clones only and misses some. This table has about 14,000 clones, approximately 30% appearing once. The source was alloreactive CD4+ T cells from a mixed lymphocyte reaction culture, collected before intestinal transplant. Sample subset: CFSE-low proliferating T cells sorted from approximately 6-day pre-transplant mixed lymphocyte reaction (GvH or HvG direction). The TCR originated in a human patient who received an intestinal transplant. The chain links TRBV12-2 to TRBJ1-2; the D call of TRBD1 is as the table states it, not checked on the DNA. TRBV12-2 is a pseudogene locus. The CDR3 is CASRLEQALRDYGYTF. The CDR3 DNA sequence: TGTGCAAGTCGCTTAGAGCAGGCCCTCAGAGACTATGGCTACACCTTC.